The T cell receptor beta chain under discussion was sequenced for a study of cytotoxic CD8 clonotypes in ibrutinib-treated CLL. General study results and limits: Public clonotypes were seen rarely and were contracted or stable on treatment. T-cell clonality at baseline went above that of age-matched healthy donors and rose and fell with circulating CD8+ T-cell counts.

Measured with immunoSEQ multiplex PCR; TCRdb has only the in-frame clones, and not every one. The sample holds around 310,000 clones, about 80% seen once. This clone has only a few counts. Its antigen remains unidentified. The source of roughly 1.9 micrograms of genomic DNA for TCR beta libraries was cryopreserved PBMCs. Germline lookup yields CDR1 SNHLY and CDR2 FYNNEI. J lost 2 bases, V lost 5 bases, and 8 bases had no gene match. The CDR3 loop spans 16 amino acids. This TCR was sampled from a human donor with chronic lymphocytic leukemia. The source was PBMCs, collected before ibrutinib treatment. This chain links TRBV2 with TRBJ1-1; 10 bases are a match to TRBD1. The CDR3 DNA sequence: TGTGCCAGCAGTAGACAGGGGGCGAGGAGAAACACTGAAGCTTTCTTT. Translating it yields CASSRQGARRNTEAFF.